This T cell receptor beta chain was identified in a study of blood T cells in healthy people across ages. A remark on this clonotype: Its antigen is unidentified.

For the second PCR, which ran for about 6 to 12 cycles, a sample-barcoded 5' primer and a J-beta primer mix were used. Each cDNA molecule was tagged by a template-switch adaptor that had 12 random nucleotides. TCRdb processed the 5' RACE reads anew with MiXCR; each CDR3 protein has one entry. The sample carries more than 1.4 million distinct CDR3 sequences, 40% to 50% recorded once. Germline V gene data show CDR1 as SGHRS and CDR2 as YFSETQ. Between the trimmed V and J ends, which lost 4 bases and 7 bases, there was a span of 11 bases. CDR3 length equals 12 residues. Broader study findings: Whereas aged donors had fewer naive CD4+ cells, long-lived donors had more of them and higher diversity.

The source material was blood. This clonotype was obtained from a woman between 18 and 29 years old in good health. The genes are TRBV5-1 and TRBJ1-1, with D uncertain. The chain's CDR3 is CASSPAGFEAFF. In DNA form, the CDR3 reads TGCGCCAGCAGCCCCGCGGGGTTTGAAGCTTTCTTT.